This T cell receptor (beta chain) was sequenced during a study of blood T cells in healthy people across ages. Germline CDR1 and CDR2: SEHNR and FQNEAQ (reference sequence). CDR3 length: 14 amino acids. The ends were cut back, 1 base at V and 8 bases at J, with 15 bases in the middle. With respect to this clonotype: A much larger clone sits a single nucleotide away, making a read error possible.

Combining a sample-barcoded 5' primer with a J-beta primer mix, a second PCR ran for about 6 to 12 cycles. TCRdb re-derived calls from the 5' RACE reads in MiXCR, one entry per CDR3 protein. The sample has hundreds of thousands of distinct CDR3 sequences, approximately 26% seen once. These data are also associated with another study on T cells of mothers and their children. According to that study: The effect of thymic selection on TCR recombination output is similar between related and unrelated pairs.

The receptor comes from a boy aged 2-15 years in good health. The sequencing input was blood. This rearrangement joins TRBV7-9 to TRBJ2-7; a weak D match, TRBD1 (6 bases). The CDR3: CASSLGTGPLKQYF. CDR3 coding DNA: TGTGCCAGCAGCTTAGGCACAGGGCCCCTCAAGCAGTACTTC.